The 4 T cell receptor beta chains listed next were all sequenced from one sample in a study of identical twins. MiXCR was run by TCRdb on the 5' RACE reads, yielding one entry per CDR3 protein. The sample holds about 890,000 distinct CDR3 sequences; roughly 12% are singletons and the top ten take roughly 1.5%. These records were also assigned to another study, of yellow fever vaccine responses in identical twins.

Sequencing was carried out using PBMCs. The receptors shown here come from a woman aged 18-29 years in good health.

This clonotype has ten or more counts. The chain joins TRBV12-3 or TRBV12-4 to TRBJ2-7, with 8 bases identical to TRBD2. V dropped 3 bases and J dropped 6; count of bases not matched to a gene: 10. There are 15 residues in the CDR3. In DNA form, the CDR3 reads TGTGCCAGCAGTTTTCGGGGGACTAGGTCTTCCGAGCAGTACTTC. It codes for CASSFRGTRSSEQYF.

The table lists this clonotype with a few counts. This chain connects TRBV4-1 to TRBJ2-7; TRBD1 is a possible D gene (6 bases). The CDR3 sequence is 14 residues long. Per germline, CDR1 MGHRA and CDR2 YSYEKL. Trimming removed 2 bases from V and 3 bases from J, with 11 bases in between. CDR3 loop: CASSQIQGIYEQYF. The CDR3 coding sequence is TGCGCCAGCAGCCAAATTCAGGGGATCTACGAGCAGTACTTC.

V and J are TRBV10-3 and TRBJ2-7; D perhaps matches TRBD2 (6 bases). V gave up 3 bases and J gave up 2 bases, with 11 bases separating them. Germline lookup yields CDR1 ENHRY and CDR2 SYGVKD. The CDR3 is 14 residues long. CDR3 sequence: CAISDRGRTYEQYF. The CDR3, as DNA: TGTGCCATCAGTGACCGGGGGAGGACCTACGAGCAGTACTTC.

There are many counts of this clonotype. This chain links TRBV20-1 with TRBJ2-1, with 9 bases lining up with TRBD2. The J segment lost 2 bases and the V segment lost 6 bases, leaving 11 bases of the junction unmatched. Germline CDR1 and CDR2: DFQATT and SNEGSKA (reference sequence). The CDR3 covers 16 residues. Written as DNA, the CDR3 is TGCAGTGCAACCGCTAGCGGGGTTAGAGCCTACAATGAGCAGTTCTTC. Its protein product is CSATASGVRAYNEQFF.